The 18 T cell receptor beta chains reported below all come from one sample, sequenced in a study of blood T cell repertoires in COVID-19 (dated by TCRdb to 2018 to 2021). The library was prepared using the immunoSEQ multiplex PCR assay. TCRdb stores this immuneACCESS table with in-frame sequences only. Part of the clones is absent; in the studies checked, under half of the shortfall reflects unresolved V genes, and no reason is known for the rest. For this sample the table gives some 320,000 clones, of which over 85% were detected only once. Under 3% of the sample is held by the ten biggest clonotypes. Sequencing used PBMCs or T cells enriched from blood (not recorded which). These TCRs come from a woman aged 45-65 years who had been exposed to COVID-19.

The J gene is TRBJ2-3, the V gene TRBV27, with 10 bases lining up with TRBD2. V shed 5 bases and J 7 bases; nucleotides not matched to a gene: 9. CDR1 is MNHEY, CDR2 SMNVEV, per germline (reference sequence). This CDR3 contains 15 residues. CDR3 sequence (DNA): TGTGCCAGCAGTCCATCTAGCGGGGGACTTAATACGCAGTATTTT. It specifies CASSPSSGGLNTQYF.

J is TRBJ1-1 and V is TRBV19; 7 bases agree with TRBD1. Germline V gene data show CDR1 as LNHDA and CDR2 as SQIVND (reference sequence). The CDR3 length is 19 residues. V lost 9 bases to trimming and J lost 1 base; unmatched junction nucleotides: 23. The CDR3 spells CASAGGRRIDSNQNTEAFF. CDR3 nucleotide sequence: TGTGCCAGCGCAGGGGGAAGACGGATCGATTCGAATCAGAACACTGAAGCTTTCTTT.

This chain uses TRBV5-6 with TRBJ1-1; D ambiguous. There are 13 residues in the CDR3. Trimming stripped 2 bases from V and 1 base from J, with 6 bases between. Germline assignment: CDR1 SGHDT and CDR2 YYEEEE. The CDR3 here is CASSLLQNTEAFF. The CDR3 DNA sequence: TGTGCCAGCAGCTTATTACAGAACACTGAAGCTTTCTTT.

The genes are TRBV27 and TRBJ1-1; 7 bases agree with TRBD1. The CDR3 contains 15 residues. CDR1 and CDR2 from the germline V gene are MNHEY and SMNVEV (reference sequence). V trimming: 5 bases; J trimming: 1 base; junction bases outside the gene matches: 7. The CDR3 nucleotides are TGTGCCAGCAGTACTACAGGGGCGACGAACACTGAAGCTTTCTTT. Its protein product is CASSTTGATNTEAFF.

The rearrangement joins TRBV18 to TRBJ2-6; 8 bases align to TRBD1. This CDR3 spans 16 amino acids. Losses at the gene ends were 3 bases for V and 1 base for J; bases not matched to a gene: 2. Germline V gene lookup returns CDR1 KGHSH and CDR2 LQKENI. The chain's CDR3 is CASSPDRGSGANVLTF. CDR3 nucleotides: TGTGCCAGCTCACCCGACAGGGGTTCTGGGGCCAACGTCCTGACTTTC.

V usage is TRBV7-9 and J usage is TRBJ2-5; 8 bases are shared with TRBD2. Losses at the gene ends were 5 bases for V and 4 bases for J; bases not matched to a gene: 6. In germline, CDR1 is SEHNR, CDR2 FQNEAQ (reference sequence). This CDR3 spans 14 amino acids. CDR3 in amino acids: CASSPTTSGETQYF. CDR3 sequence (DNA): TGTGCCAGCAGCCCAACCACTAGCGGAGAGACCCAGTACTTC.

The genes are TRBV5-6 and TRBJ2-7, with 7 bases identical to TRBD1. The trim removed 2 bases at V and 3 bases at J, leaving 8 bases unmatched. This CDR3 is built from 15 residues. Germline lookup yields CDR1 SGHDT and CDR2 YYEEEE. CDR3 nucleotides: TGTGCCAGCAGCTTCCTGACAGGGTCGGGCTACGAGCAGTACTTC. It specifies CASSFLTGSGYEQYF.

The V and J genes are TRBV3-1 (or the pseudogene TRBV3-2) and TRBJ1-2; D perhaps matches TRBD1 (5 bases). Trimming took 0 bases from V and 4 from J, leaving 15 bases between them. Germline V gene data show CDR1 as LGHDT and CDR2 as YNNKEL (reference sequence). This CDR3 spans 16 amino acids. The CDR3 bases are TGTGCCAGCAGCCAAGATGTCGGTAGGGGAGGCTATGGCTACACCTTC. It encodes CASSQDVGRGGYGYTF.

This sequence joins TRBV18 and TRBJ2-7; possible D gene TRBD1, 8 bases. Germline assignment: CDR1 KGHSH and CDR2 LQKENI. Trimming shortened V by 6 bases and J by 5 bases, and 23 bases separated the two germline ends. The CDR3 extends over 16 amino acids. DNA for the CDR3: TGTGCCAGCTCTACGGGGGGCAGGGGGCAAAGTAACGAGCAGTACTTC. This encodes CASSTGGRGQSNEQYF.

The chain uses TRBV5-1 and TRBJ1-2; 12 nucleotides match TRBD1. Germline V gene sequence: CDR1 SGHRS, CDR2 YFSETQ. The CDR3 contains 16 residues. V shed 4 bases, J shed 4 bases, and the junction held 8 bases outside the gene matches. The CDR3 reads CASSTGQGALGYGYTF. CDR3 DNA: TGCGCCAGCAGCACGGGACAGGGGGCGCTCGGCTATGGCTACACCTTC.

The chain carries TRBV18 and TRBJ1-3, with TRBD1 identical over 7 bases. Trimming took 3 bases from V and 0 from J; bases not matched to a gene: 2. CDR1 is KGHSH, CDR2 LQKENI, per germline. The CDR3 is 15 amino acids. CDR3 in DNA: TGTGCCAGCTCACCGGGACAGATCTCTGGAAACACCATATATTTT. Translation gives CASSPGQISGNTIYF.

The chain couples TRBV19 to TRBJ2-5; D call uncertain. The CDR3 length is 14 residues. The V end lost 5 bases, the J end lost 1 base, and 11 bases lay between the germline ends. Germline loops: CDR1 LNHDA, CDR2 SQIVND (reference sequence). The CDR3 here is CASSFPGTQETQYF. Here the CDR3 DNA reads TGTGCCAGTAGTTTTCCGGGTACCCAAGAGACCCAGTACTTC.

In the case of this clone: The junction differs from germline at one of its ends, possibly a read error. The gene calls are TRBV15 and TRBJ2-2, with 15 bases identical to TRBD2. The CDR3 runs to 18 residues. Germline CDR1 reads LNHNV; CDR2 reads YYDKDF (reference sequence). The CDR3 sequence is CATSRDGTSGGFTGELFF. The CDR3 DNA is TGTGCCACCAGTAGAGACGGGACTAGCGGGGGGTTTACCGGGGAGCTGTTTTTT.

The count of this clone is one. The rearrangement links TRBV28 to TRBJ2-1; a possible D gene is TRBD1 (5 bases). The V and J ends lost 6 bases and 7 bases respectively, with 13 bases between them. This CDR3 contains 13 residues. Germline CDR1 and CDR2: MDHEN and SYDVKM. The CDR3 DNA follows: TGTGCCAGCAGCGAGGCAGGGAAAAATGAGCAGTTCTTC. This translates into CASSEAGKNEQFF.

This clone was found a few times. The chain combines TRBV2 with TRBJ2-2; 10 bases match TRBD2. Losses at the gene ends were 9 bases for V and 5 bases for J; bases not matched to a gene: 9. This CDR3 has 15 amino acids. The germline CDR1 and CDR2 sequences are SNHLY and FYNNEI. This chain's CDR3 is CARTKRGGQTGELFF. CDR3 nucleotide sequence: TGTGCCAGGACAAAGCGGGGGGGCCAGACCGGGGAGCTGTTTTTT.

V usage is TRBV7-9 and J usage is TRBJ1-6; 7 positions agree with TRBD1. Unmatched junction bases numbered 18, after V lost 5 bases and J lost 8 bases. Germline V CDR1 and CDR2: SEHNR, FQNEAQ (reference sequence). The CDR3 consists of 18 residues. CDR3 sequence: CASSDRDWDSIWDSPLHF. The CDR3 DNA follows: TGTGCCAGCAGCGATAGGGACTGGGACAGCATATGGGATTCACCCCTCCACTTT.

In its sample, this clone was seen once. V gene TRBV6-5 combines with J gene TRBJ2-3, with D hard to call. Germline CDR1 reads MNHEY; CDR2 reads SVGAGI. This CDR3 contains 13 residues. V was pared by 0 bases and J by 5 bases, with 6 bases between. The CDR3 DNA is TGTGCCAGCAGTTACTCCCAGCGAGATACGCAGTATTTT. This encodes CASSYSQRDTQYF.

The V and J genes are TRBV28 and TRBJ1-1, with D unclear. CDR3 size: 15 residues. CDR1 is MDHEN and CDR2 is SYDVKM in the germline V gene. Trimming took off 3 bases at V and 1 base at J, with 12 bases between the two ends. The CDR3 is CASSFSPGENTEAFF. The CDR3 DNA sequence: TGTGCCAGCAGTTTCTCCCCCGGGGAGAACACTGAAGCTTTCTTT.